These T cell receptor beta chains were read from a single sample in a study of blood T cell repertoires in COVID-19. Method: immunoSEQ multiplex PCR; TCRdb's copy keeps in-frame clones and lacks some. The sample includes some 50,000 clones, 77% of them seen just once. Source material: peripheral blood. The receptor set was obtained from a human donor with active or convalescent COVID-19. The donor label of this sample is uncertain. Both conserved end residues are part of each CDR3. D genes are given only for firm matches. Size is omitted from some rows. Given values are once, few, many or a class for expanded clones.

V: TRBV7-3
size: NA
D: TRBD1
J: TRBJ2-2
DNA: TGTGCCAGCAGCTTAACTTATCCTTCCGGGACAGGGAACAGCGGGGAGCTGTTTTTT
CDR3: CASSLTYPSGTGNSGELFF

V: TRBV5-4
size: NA
D: TRBD2
J: TRBJ2-1
DNA: TGTGCCAGCAGCTTGCCTAGCGGGAGCTATGAGCAGTTCTTC
CDR3: CASSLPSGSYEQFF

V: TRBV11-2
size: NA
D: TRBD1
J: TRBJ2-1
DNA: TGTGCCAGCAGATGGACAGGGCACGGAGGCAATGAGCAGTTCTTC
CDR3: CASRWTGHGGNEQFF

V: TRBV5-1
size: NA
D: TRBD2
J: TRBJ2-1
DNA: TGCGCCAGCAGCTTTGAAGCGGGGCTAACGAGGGAGCAGTTCTTC
CDR3: CASSFEAGLTREQFF

V: TRBV19
size: NA
D: TRBD2
J: TRBJ2-1
DNA: TGTGCCAGTAGTAATCCTAGCGGGAGGGCTGTGGGTGAGCAGTTCTTC
CDR3: CASSNPSGRAVGEQFF

V: TRBV10-3
size: NA
D: TRBD1
J: TRBJ2-5
DNA: TGTGCCAGCCGGGACAGGGGGCCTAAGGAGACCCAGTACTTC
CDR3: CASRDRGPKETQYF

V: TRBV5-1
size: NA
D: TRBD1
J: TRBJ2-5
DNA: TGCGCCAGCAGCGCCGCGACAGGGAAGGAGACCCAGTACTTC
CDR3: CASSAATGKETQYF

V: TRBV5-5
size: few
D: TRBD1
J: TRBJ2-7
DNA: TGTGCCAGCAGCTTGGGGTGGGACAGAAGCTATGAGCAGTACTTC
CDR3: CASSLGWDRSYEQYF

V: TRBV4-1
size: NA
D: NA
J: TRBJ2-7
DNA: TGCGCCAGCAGCCAAGTGCCCGTGAGGGAAAAGCACGAGCAGTACTTC
CDR3: CASSQVPVREKHEQYF

V: TRBV5-8
size: NA
D: NA
J: TRBJ1-1
DNA: TGTGCCAGCAGCTGGAGGCAGGGGATGGGCTATGAAGCTTTCTTT
CDR3: CASSWRQGMGYEAFF

V: TRBV10-1
size: NA
D: TRBD2
J: TRBJ2-7
DNA: TGCGCCAGTAGCCTAGCGGGACGTACCAACGAGCAGTACTTC
CDR3: CASSLAGRTNEQYF

V: TRBV30
size: NA
D: NA
J: TRBJ2-2
DNA: TGTGCCTGGAGTCCAGACTTCACCGGGGAGCTGTTTTTT
CDR3: CAWSPDFTGELFF

V: TRBV28
size: NA
D: NA
J: TRBJ1-3
DNA: TGTGCCAGCATCACCGACATTTCCTCTGGAAACACCATATATTTT
CDR3: CASITDISSGNTIYF

V: TRBV11-3
size: NA
D: NA
J: TRBJ2-7
DNA: TGTGCCAGCAGCTTTCAGTCCGGACAGACCTACGAGCAGTACTTC
CDR3: CASSFQSGQTYEQYF

V: TRBV30
size: NA
D: NA
J: TRBJ2-1
DNA: TGTGCCTGGAGTGTACATTCCCTCAGCAATGAGCAGTTCTTC
CDR3: CAWSVHSLSNEQFF

V: TRBV10-3
size: once
D: NA
J: TRBJ1-2
DNA: TGTGCCATCAGTGGCGGAGGGGACTATGGCTACACCTTC
CDR3: CAISGGGDYGYTF

V: TRBV27
size: NA
D: TRBD1
J: TRBJ2-5
DNA: TGTGCCAGCAGTTTATCAAGGACAGGGGTATGGGAGACCCAGTACTTC
CDR3: CASSLSRTGVWETQYF

V: TRBV27
size: NA
D: TRBD2
J: TRBJ2-7
DNA: TGTGCCAGCAGCTCGGGACTAGCGAACGGGTACGAGCAGTACTTC
CDR3: CASSSGLANGYEQYF

V: TRBV27
size: NA
D: TRBD2
J: TRBJ2-5
DNA: TGTGCCAGCAGTTTATTGGGAGGGGAAGAGACCCAGTACTTC
CDR3: CASSLLGGEETQYF

V: TRBV27
size: NA
D: NA
J: TRBJ1-1
DNA: TGTGCCAGCAGTTTATTGTCCAGGGCCACTGAAGCTTTCTTT
CDR3: CASSLLSRATEAFF

V: TRBV30
size: NA
D: NA
J: TRBJ1-5
DNA: TGTGCCTGGAGAGGCGAGGGGAGGTTTCAGCCCCAGCATTTT
CDR3: CAWRGEGRFQPQHF

V: TRBV6-6
size: NA
D: NA
J: TRBJ1-1
DNA: TGTGCCAGCAGGGAGATAGTGAACACTGAAGCTTTCTTT
CDR3: CASREIVNTEAFF

V: TRBV12-5
size: NA
D: TRBD1
J: TRBJ1-5
DNA: TGTGCTAGTGGTACGGGACAGGGTAATCAGCCCCAGCATTTT
CDR3: CASGTGQGNQPQHF

V: TRBV5-1
size: NA
D: TRBD1
J: TRBJ2-7
DNA: TGCGCCAGCAGCTTGGCCCCGGCAGGGGGTCTGTACGAGCAGTACTTC
CDR3: CASSLAPAGGLYEQYF

V: TRBV6-5
size: NA
D: TRBD1
J: TRBJ1-2
DNA: TGTGCCAGCGACAGGGGTAGCTATGGCTACACCTTC
CDR3: CASDRGSYGYTF

V: TRBV9
size: NA
D: TRBD1
J: TRBJ1-1
DNA: TGTGCCAGCAGCGTAGGGACAGGGAGGGTGAACACTGAAGCTTTCTTT
CDR3: CASSVGTGRVNTEAFF

V: TRBV7-3
size: NA
D: NA
J: TRBJ1-6
DNA: TGTGCCAGCAGCCCCCAGGGAAGATCACCCCTCCACTTT
CDR3: CASSPQGRSPLHF

V: TRBV7-8
size: NA
D: TRBD2
J: TRBJ2-7
DNA: TGTGCCAGCAGCTTTTTAGCGGGAGTTCGATACGAGCAGTACTTC
CDR3: CASSFLAGVRYEQYF

V: TRBV9
size: few
D: NA
J: TRBJ2-7
DNA: TGTGCCAGCAGCTCCTCGACAGGTGGTATAGGCGAGCAGTACTTC
CDR3: CASSSSTGGIGEQYF